These 14 T cell receptor beta chains were sequenced from one sample in a study of technical replicates of blood from a few donors. The data were produced by immunoSEQ multiplex PCR, yet TCRdb's version contains in-frame clones alone and is incomplete. This sample has roughly 80,000 clones, with around 89% found just once. The sequenced material came from T cells isolated from PBMCs. The receptors stem from a human donor in good health.

The chain links TRBV19 to TRBJ1-1; D gene unclear. V dropped 7 bases and J dropped 6 bases, with 12 bases sitting between them. Germline CDR1 and CDR2: LNHDA and SQIVND (reference sequence). This CDR3 comprises 12 residues. The CDR3 bases are TGTGCCAGTAAAACAAGAGGCCCTGAAGCTTTCTTT. Encoded protein: CASKTRGPEAFF. The full variable domain, with the rest looked up from reference TRBV19 and TRBJ1-1, is DGGITQSPKYLFRKEGQNVTLSCEQNLNHDAMYWYRQDPGQGLRLIYYSQIVNDFQKGDIAEGYSVSREKKESFPLTVTSAQKNPTAFYLCASKTRGPEAFFGQGTRLTVV.

V and J are TRBV29-1 and TRBJ1-1, with D possibly matching TRBD1 (6 bases). The germline V and J ends were trimmed by 3 bases and 3 bases, with 17 bases remaining between them. Per the germline V gene, CDR1 is SQVTM and CDR2 is ANQGSEA. CDR3 length equals 15 residues. The CDR3 protein is CSVDGGSRRDTEAFF. The CDR3 nucleotides read TGCAGCGTTGATGGGGGCAGCAGAAGGGACACTGAAGCTTTCTTT.

The gene calls are TRBV9 and TRBJ2-7, with 14 positions matching TRBD2. Trimming removed 4 bases from V and 6 bases from J; junction bases left unmatched: 12. Germline V gene sequence: CDR1 SGDLS, CDR2 YYNGEE. This CDR3 region has 17 residues. CDR3 in DNA: TGTGCCAGCAGCCCCACCGGGACTAGCGGGAGTGGCGGCGAGCAGTACTTC. This sequence encodes CASSPTGTSGSGGEQYF.

This chain connects TRBV10-3 to TRBJ1-4, with 10 bases matching TRBD1. CDR1 and CDR2 from the germline V gene are ENHRY and SYGVKD. The CDR3 covers 15 residues. Trimming cost V 6 bases and J 8 bases; bases outside gene matches: 9. The CDR3 region has the DNA TGTGCCATCAGCCACCCGGGACAGGGGAAAGAAAAACTGTTTTTT. It codes for CAISHPGQGKEKLFF.

This chain uses TRBV27 with TRBJ2-1, with TRBD2 matching 7 bases. CDR3 length equals 18 residues. Germline trimming cut 4 bases from V and 2 bases from J; bases unmatched to any gene: 14. Germline CDR1 and CDR2: MNHEY and SMNVEV (reference sequence). In DNA form, the CDR3 reads TGTGCCAGCAGTTCATTAATCAGTGGCGGGAGTCCCTACAATGAGCAGTTCTTC. Amino acids: CASSSLISGGSPYNEQFF.

This chain joins TRBV7-3 and TRBJ2-1, with 9 bases matching TRBD1. This CDR3 contains 14 residues. Trimming took 5 bases from V and 7 from J; bases not matched to a gene: 6. Germline values: CDR1 SGHTA, CDR2 FQGTGA. CDR3 residues: CASSPRDRDNEQFF. As DNA, the CDR3 is TGTGCCAGCAGCCCACGGGACAGGGATAATGAGCAGTTCTTC. The full variable domain, its missing parts supplied by reference TRBV7-3 and TRBJ2-1, is GAGVSQTPSNKVTEKGKYVELRCDPISGHTALYWYRQSLGQGPEFLIYFQGTGAADDSGLPNDRFFAVRPEGSVSTLKIQRTERGDSAVYLCASSPRDRDNEQFFGPGTRLTVL.

The chain is built from TRBV6-5 and TRBJ1-1; D gene unclear. CDR1 MNHEY and CDR2 SVGAGI come from the germline V gene. CDR3 size: 16 residues. The V end was cut by 0 bases, the J end by 1 base, with 12 bases between. For the CDR3, the DNA is TGTGCCAGCAGTTACTCGATTCTTACTGAGAACACTGAAGCTTTCTTT. Residues: CASSYSILTENTEAFF.

The genes are TRBV18 and TRBJ1-2; D possibly corresponds to TRBD1 (6 bases). V was pared by 6 bases and J by 8 bases, with 22 bases between. This CDR3 region has 15 residues. The germline CDR1 and CDR2 sequences are KGHSH and LQKENI. Here the CDR3 DNA reads TGTGCCAGCTCGGAATACAGGGAGATTTCAGGAGGCTACACCTTC. Amino acids: CASSEYREISGGYTF.

The rearrangement links TRBV6-4 to TRBJ2-3; 8 nucleotides agree with TRBD1. Germline CDR1 and CDR2: MRHNA and SNTAGT. The CDR3 runs 15 residues. Trimming removed 5 bases from V and 2 bases from J; junction bases left unmatched: 6. The CDR3 DNA reads as TGTGCCAGCAGTACACAGGGGGTTGACACAGATACGCAGTATTTT. As protein: CASSTQGVDTDTQYF.

This chain links TRBV19 with TRBJ2-1; 8 bases map to TRBD1. Germline V gives CDR1 LNHDA, CDR2 SQIVND (reference sequence). The CDR3 loop spans 13 amino acids. V lost 3 bases to trimming and J lost 10 bases; unmatched junction nucleotides: 5. The DNA of the CDR3 is TGTGCCAGTAGTATCCAGGGGGCTCAGGAGCAGTTCTTC. Translated, it gives CASSIQGAQEQFF.

The gene calls are TRBV5-4 and TRBJ2-2; 9 bases map to TRBD1. The length of the CDR3 is 17 residues. V trimming: 3 bases; J trimming: 3 bases; junction bases outside the gene matches: 9. Germline loops: CDR1 SGHNT, CDR2 YYREEE (reference sequence). The CDR3: CASSSALRDRDTGELFF. Written as DNA, the CDR3 is TGTGCCAGCAGCTCCGCCCTCCGGGACAGGGACACCGGGGAGCTGTTTTTT.

This clone was counted once. The chain uses TRBV4-3 and TRBJ2-1, with TRBD2 as a possible D gene (5 bases). The CDR3 extends over 19 amino acids. Trimming left V 0 bases short and J 0 bases short, with 18 bases between. Germline values: CDR1 LGHNA, CDR2 YSLEER. The CDR3 here is CASSQDLSGTTLSYNEQFF. CDR3 DNA sequence: TGCGCCAGCAGCCAAGATCTGAGCGGAACAACTCTCTCCTACAATGAGCAGTTCTTC.

There are a few counts of this clone. This chain joins TRBV5-4 and TRBJ2-7; 7 bases align to TRBD1. The germline gives CDR1 SGHNT, CDR2 YYREEE (reference sequence). The CDR3 is 13 residues long. The trim removed 7 bases at V and 4 bases at J, leaving 8 bases unmatched. CDR3: CASAARDSYEQYF. DNA of the CDR3: TGTGCCAGCGCAGCCAGGGACAGTTACGAGCAGTACTTC.

This chain joins TRBV5-1 and TRBJ2-2; 7 bases align to TRBD1. Per the germline V gene, CDR1 is SGHRS and CDR2 is YFSETQ. Trimming took 0 bases from V and 4 from J; bases not matched to a gene: 3. This CDR3 region has 15 residues. The CDR3 loop is CASSLGGTVTGELFF. As DNA, the CDR3 is TGCGCCAGCAGCTTGGGGGGGACAGTCACCGGGGAGCTGTTTTTT. Drawing the rest from reference TRBV5-1 and TRBJ2-2, the complete variable domain is KAGVTQTPRYLIKTRGQQVTLSCSPISGHRSVSWYQQTPGQGLQFLFEYFSETQRNKGNFPGRFSGRQFSNSRSEMNVSTLELGDSALYLCASSLGGTVTGELFFGEGSRLTVL.